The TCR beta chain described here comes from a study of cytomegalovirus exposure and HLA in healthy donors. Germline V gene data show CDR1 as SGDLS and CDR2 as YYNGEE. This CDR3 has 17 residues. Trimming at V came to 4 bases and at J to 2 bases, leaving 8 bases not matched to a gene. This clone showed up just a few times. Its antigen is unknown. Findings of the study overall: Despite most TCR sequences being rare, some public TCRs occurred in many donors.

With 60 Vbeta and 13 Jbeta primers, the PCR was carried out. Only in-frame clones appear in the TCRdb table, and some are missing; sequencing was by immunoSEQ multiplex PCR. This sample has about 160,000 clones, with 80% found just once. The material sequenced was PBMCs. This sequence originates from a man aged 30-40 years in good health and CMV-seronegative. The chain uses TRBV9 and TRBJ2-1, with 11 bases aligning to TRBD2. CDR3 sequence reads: CASSIETSGVPYNEQFF. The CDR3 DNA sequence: TGTGCCAGCAGCATCGAGACTAGCGGGGTACCCTACAATGAGCAGTTCTTC. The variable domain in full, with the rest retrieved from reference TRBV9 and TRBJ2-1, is DSGVTQTPKHLITATGQRVTLRCSPRSGDLSVYWYQQSLDQGLQFLIQYYNGEERAKGNILERFSAQQFPDLHSELNLSSLELGDSALYFCASSIETSGVPYNEQFFGPGTRLTVL.